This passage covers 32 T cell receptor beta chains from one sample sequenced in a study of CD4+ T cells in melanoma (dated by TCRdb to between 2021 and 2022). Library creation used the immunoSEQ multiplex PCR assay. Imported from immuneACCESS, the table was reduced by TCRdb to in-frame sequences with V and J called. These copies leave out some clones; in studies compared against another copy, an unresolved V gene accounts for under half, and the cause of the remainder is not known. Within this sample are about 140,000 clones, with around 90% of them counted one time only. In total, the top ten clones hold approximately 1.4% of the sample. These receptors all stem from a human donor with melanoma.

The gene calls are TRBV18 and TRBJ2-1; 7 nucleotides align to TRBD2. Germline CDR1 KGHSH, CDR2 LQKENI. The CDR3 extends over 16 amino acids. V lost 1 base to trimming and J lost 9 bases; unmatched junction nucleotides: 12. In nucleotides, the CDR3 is TGTGCCAGCTCACCACGTACGGGGAGGGTGTTCAGTGAGCAGTTCTTC. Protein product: CASSPRTGRVFSEQFF.

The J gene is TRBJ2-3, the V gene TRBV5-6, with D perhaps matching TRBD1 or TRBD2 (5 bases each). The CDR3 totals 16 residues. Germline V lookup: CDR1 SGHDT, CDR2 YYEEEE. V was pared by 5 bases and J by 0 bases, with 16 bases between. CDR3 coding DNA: TGTGCCAGCAGTTCCGGGACCGGGTTAAGCACAGATACGCAGTATTTT. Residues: CASSSGTGLSTDTQYF.

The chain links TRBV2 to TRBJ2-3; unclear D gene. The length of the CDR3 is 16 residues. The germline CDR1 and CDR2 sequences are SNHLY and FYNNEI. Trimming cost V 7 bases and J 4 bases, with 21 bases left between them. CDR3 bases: TGTGCCAGCAACCTACTCACACCTGGTCGGGCAGATACGCAGTATTTT. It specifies CASNLLTPGRADTQYF.

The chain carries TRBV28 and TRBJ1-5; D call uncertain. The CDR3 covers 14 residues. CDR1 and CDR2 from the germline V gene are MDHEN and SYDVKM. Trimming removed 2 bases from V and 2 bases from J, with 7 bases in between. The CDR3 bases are TGTGCCAGCAGTTTAGCGGGCGGCAATCAGCCCCAGCATTTT. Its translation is CASSLAGGNQPQHF.

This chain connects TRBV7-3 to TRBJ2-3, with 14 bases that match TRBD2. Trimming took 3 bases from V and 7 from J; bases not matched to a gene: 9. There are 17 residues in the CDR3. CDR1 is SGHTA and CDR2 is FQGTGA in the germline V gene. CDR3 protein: CASSFTGTSGGVNTQYF. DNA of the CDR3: TGTGCCAGCAGCTTTACCGGGACTAGCGGGGGTGTGAATACGCAGTATTTT.

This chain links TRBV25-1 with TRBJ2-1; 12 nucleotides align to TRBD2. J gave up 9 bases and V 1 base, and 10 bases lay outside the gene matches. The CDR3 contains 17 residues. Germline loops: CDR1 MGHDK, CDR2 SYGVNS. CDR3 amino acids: CASSESPLAGGYGEQFF. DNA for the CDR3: TGTGCCAGCAGTGAATCTCCCCTAGCGGGGGGGTATGGTGAGCAGTTCTTC.

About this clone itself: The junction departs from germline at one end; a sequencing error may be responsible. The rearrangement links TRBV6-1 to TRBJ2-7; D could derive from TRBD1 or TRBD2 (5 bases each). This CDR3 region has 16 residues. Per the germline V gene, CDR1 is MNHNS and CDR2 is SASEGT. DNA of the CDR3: TGTGCCAGCAGTCAAGCCGGGACGCGACGTTCCTACGAGCAGTACTTC. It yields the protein CASSQAGTRRSYEQYF.

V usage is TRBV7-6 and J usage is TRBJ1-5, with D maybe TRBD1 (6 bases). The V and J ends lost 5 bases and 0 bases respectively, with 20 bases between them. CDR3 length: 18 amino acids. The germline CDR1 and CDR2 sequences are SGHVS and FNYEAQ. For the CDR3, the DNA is TGTGCCAGCAGCAAGGGGCGGGGGGGCCGAATTAGCAATCAGCCCCAGCATTTT. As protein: CASSKGRGGRISNQPQHF. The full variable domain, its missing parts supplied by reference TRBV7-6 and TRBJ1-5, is GAGVSQSPRYKVTKRGQDVALRCDPISGHVSLYWYRQALGQGPEFLTYFNYEAQQDKSGLPNDRFSAERPEGSISTLTIQRTEQRDSAMYRCASSKGRGGRISNQPQHFGDGTRLSIL.

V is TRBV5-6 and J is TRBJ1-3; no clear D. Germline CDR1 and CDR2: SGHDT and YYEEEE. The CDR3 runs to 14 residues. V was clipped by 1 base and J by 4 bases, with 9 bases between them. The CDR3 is CASSLWAAGNTIYF. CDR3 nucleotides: TGTGCCAGCAGCTTGTGGGCAGCGGGAAACACCATATATTTT.

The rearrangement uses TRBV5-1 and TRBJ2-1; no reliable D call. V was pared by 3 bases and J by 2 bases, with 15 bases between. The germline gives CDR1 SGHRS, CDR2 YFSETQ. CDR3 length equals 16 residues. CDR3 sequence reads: CASSYSPTQPYNEQFF. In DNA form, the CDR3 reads TGCGCCAGCAGCTACAGTCCGACTCAGCCCTACAATGAGCAGTTCTTC.

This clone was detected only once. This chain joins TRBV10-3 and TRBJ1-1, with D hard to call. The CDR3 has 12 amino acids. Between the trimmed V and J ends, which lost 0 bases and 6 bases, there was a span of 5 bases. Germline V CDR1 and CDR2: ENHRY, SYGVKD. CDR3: CAISESVAEAFF. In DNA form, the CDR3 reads TGTGCCATCAGTGAGTCGGTGGCTGAAGCTTTCTTT.

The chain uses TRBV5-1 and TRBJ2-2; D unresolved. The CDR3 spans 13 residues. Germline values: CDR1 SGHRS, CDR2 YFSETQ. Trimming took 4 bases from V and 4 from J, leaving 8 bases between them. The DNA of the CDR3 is TGCGCCAGCAGCCTTGACCGCACCGGGGAGCTGTTTTTT. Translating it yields CASSLDRTGELFF.

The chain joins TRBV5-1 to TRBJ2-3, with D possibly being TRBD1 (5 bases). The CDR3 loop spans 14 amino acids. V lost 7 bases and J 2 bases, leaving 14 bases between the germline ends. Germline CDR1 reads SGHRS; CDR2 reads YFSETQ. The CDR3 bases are TGCGCCAGCGGGGCGGTCGGGCACACAGATACGCAGTATTTT. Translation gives CASGAVGHTDTQYF. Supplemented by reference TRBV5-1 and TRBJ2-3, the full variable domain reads KAGVTQTPRYLIKTRGQQVTLSCSPISGHRSVSWYQQTPGQGLQFLFEYFSETQRNKGNFPGRFSGRQFSNSRSEMNVSTLELGDSALYLCASGAVGHTDTQYFGPGTRLTVL.

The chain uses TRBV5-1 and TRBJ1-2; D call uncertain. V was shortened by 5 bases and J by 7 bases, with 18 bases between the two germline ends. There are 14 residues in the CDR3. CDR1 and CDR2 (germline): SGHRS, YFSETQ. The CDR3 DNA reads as TGCGCCAGCAGGCTGATGGAGGGTGCGCGTGGCTACACCTTC. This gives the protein CASRLMEGARGYTF.

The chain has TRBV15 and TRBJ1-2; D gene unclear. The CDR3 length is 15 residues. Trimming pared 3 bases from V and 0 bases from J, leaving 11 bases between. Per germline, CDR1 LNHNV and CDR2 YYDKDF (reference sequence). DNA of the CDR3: TGTGCCACCAGCAGCCACGGCGGAGCTAACTATGGCTACACCTTC. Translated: CATSSHGGANYGYTF.

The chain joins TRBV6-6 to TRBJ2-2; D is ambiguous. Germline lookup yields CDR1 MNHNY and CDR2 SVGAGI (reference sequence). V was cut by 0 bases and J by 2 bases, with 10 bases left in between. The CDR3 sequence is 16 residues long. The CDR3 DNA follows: TGTGCCAGCAGTTACTCCGGAGCCGGAAACACCGGGGAGCTGTTTTTT. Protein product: CASSYSGAGNTGELFF.

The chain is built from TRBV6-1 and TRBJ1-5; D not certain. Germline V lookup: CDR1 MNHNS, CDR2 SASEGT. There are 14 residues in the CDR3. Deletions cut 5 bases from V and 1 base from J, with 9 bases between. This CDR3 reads CASSFGISNQPQHF. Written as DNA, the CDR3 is TGTGCCAGCAGTTTTGGGATCAGCAATCAGCCCCAGCATTTT.

The chain's CDR3 is CASSSSGIPYEQYF. DNA of the CDR3: TGTGCCAGCAGCTCCTCGGGGATCCCCTACGAGCAGTACTTC. The chain links TRBV5-6 to TRBJ2-7; the D gene is possibly TRBD2 (5 bases). Trimming took off 3 bases at V and 2 bases at J, with 12 bases between the two ends. The CDR3 sequence is 14 residues long. CDR1 and CDR2 from the germline V gene are SGHDT and YYEEEE.

As DNA, the CDR3 is TGTGCCAGCAGCTTGGGACAGGAAGAAATCGCCTACGAGCAGTACTTC. Its protein is CASSLGQEEIAYEQYF. V is TRBV7-9 and J is TRBJ2-7; 8 bases align to TRBD1. CDR3 size: 16 residues. The V and J ends lost 3 bases and 2 bases, in that order; junction bases with no gene match: 9. Germline V gives CDR1 SEHNR, CDR2 FQNEAQ (reference sequence).

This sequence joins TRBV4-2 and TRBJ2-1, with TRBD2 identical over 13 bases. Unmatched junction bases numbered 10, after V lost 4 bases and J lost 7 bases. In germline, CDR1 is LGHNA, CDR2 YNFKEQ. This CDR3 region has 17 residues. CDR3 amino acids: CASSRRTSGGADNEQFF. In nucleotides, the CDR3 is TGTGCCAGCAGCCGAAGAACTAGCGGGGGGGCCGATAATGAGCAGTTCTTC.

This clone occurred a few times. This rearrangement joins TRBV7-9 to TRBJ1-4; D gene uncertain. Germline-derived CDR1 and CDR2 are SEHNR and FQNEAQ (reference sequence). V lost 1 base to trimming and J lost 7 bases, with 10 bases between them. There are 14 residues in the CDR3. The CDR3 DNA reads TGTGCCAGCAGCTTAGTAGGGTTCAGTGAAAAACTGTTTTTT. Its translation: CASSLVGFSEKLFF.

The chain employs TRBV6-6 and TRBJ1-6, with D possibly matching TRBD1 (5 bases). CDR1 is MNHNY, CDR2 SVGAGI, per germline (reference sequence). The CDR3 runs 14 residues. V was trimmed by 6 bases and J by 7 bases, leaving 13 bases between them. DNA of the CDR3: TGTGCCAGCAGCGACAGAGGGTGGAATTCACCCCTCCACTTT. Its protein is CASSDRGWNSPLHF.

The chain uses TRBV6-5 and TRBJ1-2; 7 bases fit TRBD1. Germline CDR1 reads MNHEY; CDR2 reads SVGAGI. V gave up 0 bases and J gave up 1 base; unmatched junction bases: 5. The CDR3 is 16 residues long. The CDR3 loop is CASSYSIQGLNYGYTF. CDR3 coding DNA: TGTGCCAGCAGTTACTCGATACAGGGGCTTAACTATGGCTACACCTTC.

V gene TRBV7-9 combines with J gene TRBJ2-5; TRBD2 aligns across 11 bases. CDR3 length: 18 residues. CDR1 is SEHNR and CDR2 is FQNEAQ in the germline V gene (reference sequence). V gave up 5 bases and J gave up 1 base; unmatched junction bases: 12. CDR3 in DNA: TGTGCCAGCAGCCCACACAGGCCACTAGCGGGGGCCCAAGAGACCCAGTACTTC. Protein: CASSPHRPLAGAQETQYF. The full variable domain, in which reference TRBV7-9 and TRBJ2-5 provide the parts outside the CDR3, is DTGVSQNPRHKITKRGQNVTFRCDPISEHNRLYWYRQTLGQGPEFLTYFQNEAQLEKSRLLSDRFSAERPKGSFSTLEIQRTEQGDSAMYLCASSPHRPLAGAQETQYFGPGTRLLVL.

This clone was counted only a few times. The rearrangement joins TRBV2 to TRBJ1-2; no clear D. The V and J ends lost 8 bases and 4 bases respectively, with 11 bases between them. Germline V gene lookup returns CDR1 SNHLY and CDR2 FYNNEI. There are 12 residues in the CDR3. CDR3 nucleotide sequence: TGTGCCAGCGCCATCACCTCCTATGGCTACACCTTC. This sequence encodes CASAITSYGYTF.

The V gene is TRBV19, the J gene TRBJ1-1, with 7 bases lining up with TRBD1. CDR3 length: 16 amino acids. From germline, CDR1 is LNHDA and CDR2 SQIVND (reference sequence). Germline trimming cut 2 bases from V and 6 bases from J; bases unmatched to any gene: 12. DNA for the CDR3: TGTGCCAGTAGTATATTTCTAGGACAGGTGGGGGCTGAAGCTTTCTTT. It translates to CASSIFLGQVGAEAFF.

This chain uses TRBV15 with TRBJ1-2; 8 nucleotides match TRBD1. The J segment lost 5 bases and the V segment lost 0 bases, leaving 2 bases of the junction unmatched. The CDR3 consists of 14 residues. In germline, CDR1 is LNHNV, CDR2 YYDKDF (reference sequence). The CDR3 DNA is TGTGCCACCAGCAGAGATAGGACAGGGTATGGCTACACCTTC. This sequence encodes CATSRDRTGYGYTF.

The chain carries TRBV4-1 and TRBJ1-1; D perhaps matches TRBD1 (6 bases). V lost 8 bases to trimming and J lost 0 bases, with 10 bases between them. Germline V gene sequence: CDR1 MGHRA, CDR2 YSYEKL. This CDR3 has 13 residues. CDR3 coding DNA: TGCGCCAGCCGCACAGGGATGAACACTGAAGCTTTCTTT. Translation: CASRTGMNTEAFF.

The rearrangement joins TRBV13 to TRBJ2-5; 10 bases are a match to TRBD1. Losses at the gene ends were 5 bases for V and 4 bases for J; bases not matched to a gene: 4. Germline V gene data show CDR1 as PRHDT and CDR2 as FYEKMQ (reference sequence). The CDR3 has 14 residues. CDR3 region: CASSARTGGETQYF. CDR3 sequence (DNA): TGTGCCAGCAGCGCAAGGACAGGGGGAGAGACCCAGTACTTC.

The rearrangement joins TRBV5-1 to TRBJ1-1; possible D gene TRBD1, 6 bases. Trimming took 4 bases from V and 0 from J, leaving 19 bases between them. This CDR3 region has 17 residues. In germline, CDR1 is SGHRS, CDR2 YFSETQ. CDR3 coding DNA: TGCGCCAGCAGCGCCGGACAGTCAAGACCAATGAACACTGAAGCTTTCTTT. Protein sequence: CASSAGQSRPMNTEAFF.

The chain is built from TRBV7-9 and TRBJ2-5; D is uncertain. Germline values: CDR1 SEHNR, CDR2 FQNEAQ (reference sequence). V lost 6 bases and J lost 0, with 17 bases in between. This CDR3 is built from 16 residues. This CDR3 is CASSPKGRQYQETQYF. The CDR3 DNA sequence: TGTGCCAGCAGTCCAAAAGGGCGCCAGTACCAAGAGACCCAGTACTTC.

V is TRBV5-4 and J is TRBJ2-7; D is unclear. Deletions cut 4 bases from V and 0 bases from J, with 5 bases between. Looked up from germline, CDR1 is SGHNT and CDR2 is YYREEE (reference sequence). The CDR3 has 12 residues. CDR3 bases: TGTGCCAGCAGCCACAACTCCTACGAGCAGTACTTC. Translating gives CASSHNSYEQYF.